This TCR beta chain was sequenced during a study of beta chain features in type 1 diabetes. Study results and caveats: Significant though moderate, a shortening of TCRB CDR3s appeared in all four CD4+ subsets of Type 1 diabetes patients.

The whole isolated RNA underwent reverse transcription, so sequencing captured expressed TCRB transcripts. Assay: immunoSEQ multiplex PCR; the TCRdb copy retains only in-frame clones and omits some. The sample yields hundreds of thousands of clones, about 14% seen once. V lost 6 bases to trimming and J lost 8 bases, with 10 bases between them. From germline, CDR1 is MNHEY and CDR2 SVGAGI. This CDR3 has 12 residues. About this clone: Its antigen is as yet unknown.

The chain links TRBV6-5 to TRBJ1-4; D is uncertain. The specimen sequenced was naive CD4+ T cells from blood. The clonotype was recovered from a man aged 18 to 30 with type 1 diabetes. The CDR3, as DNA: TGTGCCAGCAGCGCGGAGGGAGAAAAACTGTTTTTT. The encoded protein is CASSAEGEKLFF.